This is a list of T cell receptor beta chains from one sample in a study of early T cells in non-severe SARS-CoV-2 infection. MiXCR, run by TCRdb on the 5' RACE reads, gives a single entry per CDR3 protein. Among tens of thousands of distinct CDR3 sequences listed, roughly an eighth were seen once. Sequences were obtained from whole blood. The receptor source for this set is an adult who was a healthcare worker with PCR-confirmed SARS-CoV-2 infection or an uninfected control (not recorded which). Each CDR3 is given with its conserved first and last residue. D genes are given only for firm matches. Not every row has a clone size; where given, it reads once, few, many or a size class.

V gene	J gene	clone size	D gene	CDR3 DNA	CDR3 protein
TRBV28	TRBJ2-5	few	.	TGTGCCAGCAGCCCTCGTCCCGCGAGGGTGACCCAGTACTTC	CASSPRPARVTQYF
TRBV11-2	TRBJ2-5	many	.	TGTGCCAGCAGCCCACGCCCGGGGCGAGAGACCCAGTACTTC	CASSPRPGRETQYF
TRBV30	TRBJ2-7	few	.	TGTGCCTGGAGTGAAGCTATCTCCTACGAGCAGTACTTC	CAWSEAISYEQYF
TRBV29-1	TRBJ2-1	few	.	TGCAGCGTCCGAGTACCCGGGACCCACTCCTACAATGAGCAGTTCTTC	CSVRVPGTHSYNEQFF
TRBV30	TRBJ1-5	many	TRBD1	TGTGCCTGGAACTCGGGACAGGGGGCGAGGAATCAGCCCCAGCATTTT	CAWNSGQGARNQPQHF
TRBV20-1	TRBJ2-2	many	TRBD1	TGCAGTGCTCGGACAGGGGTCACCGGGGAGCTGTTTTTT	CSARTGVTGELFF
TRBV27	TRBJ2-1	.	TRBD1	TGTGCCACCTACGAAAGGGACAGGGGCTCCTACAATGAGCAGTTCTTC	CATYERDRGSYNEQFF
TRBV11-2	TRBJ2-1	many	.	TGTGCCAGCAGCTCAGAGGGACAACCCTACAATGAGCAGTTCTTC	CASSSEGQPYNEQFF
TRBV20-1	TRBJ2-1	many	.	TGCAGTGCTTTAATAGCGGATAGGGGGGATGAGCAGTTCTTC	CSALIADRGDEQFF
TRBV6-6	TRBJ2-2	many	.	TGTGCCAGCAGTCAGACTAACACCGGGGAGCTGTTTTTT	CASSQTNTGELFF
TRBV7-2	TRBJ2-1	many	.	TGTGCCAGCAGCTTTCCCCCTCGCAATGAGCAGTTCTTC	CASSFPPRNEQFF
TRBV4-3	TRBJ2-1	medium-sized	.	TGCGCCAGCAGCCAAACACGGGAGATGGAGTACAATGAGCAGTTCTTC	CASSQTREMEYNEQFF
TRBV6-4	TRBJ2-1	many	.	TGTGCCAGCAGTGAGTCTGGGTCCCACAATGAGCAGTTCTTC	CASSESGSHNEQFF
TRBV29-1	TRBJ1-2	many	TRBD1	TGCAGCTCACAGGGGAACTATGGCTACACCTTC	CSSQGNYGYTF
TRBV4-2	TRBJ2-7	.	.	TGTGCCAGCAGCCAAGAGGTAGCGACTGGGGAGCAGTACTTC	CASSQEVATGEQYF
TRBV12-3/TRBV12-4	TRBJ2-5	few	TRBD2	TGTGCCAGCACCTCAGGGGCGGGAGGGCGAGAGACCCAGTACTTC	CASTSGAGGRETQYF
TRBV4-3	TRBJ2-1	many	TRBD1	TGCGCCAGCAGCCAGGACCCCAGGGGGAATGAGCAGTTCTTC	CASSQDPRGNEQFF
TRBV28	TRBJ2-1	many	TRBD2	TGTGCCAGCAGTTTGCGGGGGGGAGACAATGAGCAGTTCTTC	CASSLRGGDNEQFF
TRBV6-6	TRBJ2-7	many	.	TGTGCCAGCAGTTACACTGTATTGGCGGGGCTTAAGGAGCAGTACTTC	CASSYTVLAGLKEQYF
TRBV7-2	TRBJ2-2	many	TRBD2	TGTGCCAGCAGCGTGACTTATGCGGGGGACACCGGGGAGCTGTTTTTT	CASSVTYAGDTGELFF
TRBV28	TRBJ2-4	.	.	TGTGCCAGCACTCCCATCACTTTGGGGTCCAAAAACATTCAGTACTTC	CASTPITLGSKNIQYF
TRBV20-1	TRBJ1-2	.	TRBD1	TGCAGTGCTGGGACAGTCAATAACTATGGCTACACCTTC	CSAGTVNNYGYTF
TRBV11-2	TRBJ2-2	many	TRBD1	TGTGCCAGCAGCCCGGGGACAGGGCTCACCGGGGAGCTGTTTTTT	CASSPGTGLTGELFF
TRBV4-1	TRBJ2-5	.	TRBD2	TGCGCCAGCAGCCAAGTGCAACTAGCGGGAACAGAGACCCAGTACTTC	CASSQVQLAGTETQYF
TRBV12-3/TRBV12-4	TRBJ2-7	many	TRBD2	TGTGCCAGCAGTCCCAGGACTAGCGGGAGCCCCCACGAGCAGTACTTC	CASSPRTSGSPHEQYF
TRBV6-4	TRBJ2-1	.	.	TGTGCCAGCAGTGACTCGTCGGGAGTCAACAATGAGCAGTTCTTC	CASSDSSGVNNEQFF
TRBV12-3/TRBV12-4	TRBJ1-2	many	.	TGTGCCAGCAGTTTTTTTCCTTATGGCTACACCTTC	CASSFFPYGYTF
TRBV9	TRBJ2-7	.	TRBD1	TGTGCCAGCAGCGAAACAGGGGGCGAGCAGTACTTC	CASSETGGEQYF